The 4 T cell receptor beta chains reported below all come from one sample, sequenced in a study of blood T cell repertoires in COVID-19. The table came from immunoSEQ multiplex PCR; TCRdb's copy has only in-frame clones and leaves some out. The profile covers some 350,000 clones, with around 87% appearing a single time and 6.5% to 8% taken by the ten largest. The sequenced sample consisted of peripheral blood. The source of these receptors is a man younger than 35 with active or convalescent COVID-19.

In DNA, the CDR3 is TGCGCCAGCAGCCAAGAAAAACAGGAAGTCGATGTGGGAAACACCATATATTTT. This gives the protein CASSQEKQEVDVGNTIYF. V gene TRBV4-3 combines with J gene TRBJ1-3; D possibly corresponds to TRBD1 (5 bases). The CDR3 is 18 amino acids. The germline V gene encodes CDR1 LGHNA and CDR2 YSLEER. Trimming took 0 bases from V and 4 from J, leaving 19 bases between them.

The chain joins TRBV7-3 to TRBJ1-1, with 7 bases identical to TRBD1. The V gene's germline CDR1 is SGHTA and CDR2 FQGTGA. This CDR3 has 14 residues. V shed 4 bases and J 2 bases; nucleotides not matched to a gene: 4. The CDR3 DNA sequence: TGTGCCAGCAGCTCGACAGGGATTAACACTGAAGCTTTCTTT. This encodes CASSSTGINTEAFF.

Only one count was recorded for this clone. The CDR3 spells CASSRGLAASTDTQYF. The CDR3 region has the DNA TGCGCCAGCAGCAGAGGACTAGCGGCATCCACAGATACGCAGTATTTT. V gene TRBV4-3 combines with J gene TRBJ2-3, with 10 bases lining up with TRBD2. With 5 bases clipped from V and 2 bases from J, the junction kept 7 bases outside the gene matches. The CDR3 contains 16 residues. The germline CDR1 and CDR2 sequences are LGHNA and YSLEER.

In nucleotides, the CDR3 is TGTGCCTCAGCGGGGGAGGGGCACCAAGAGACCCAGTACTTC. This gives the protein CASAGEGHQETQYF. The genes are TRBV27 and TRBJ2-5; 8 positions match TRBD2. From germline, CDR1 is MNHEY and CDR2 SMNVEV (reference sequence). The CDR3 totals 14 residues. V dropped 11 bases and J dropped 0; count of bases not matched to a gene: 8.